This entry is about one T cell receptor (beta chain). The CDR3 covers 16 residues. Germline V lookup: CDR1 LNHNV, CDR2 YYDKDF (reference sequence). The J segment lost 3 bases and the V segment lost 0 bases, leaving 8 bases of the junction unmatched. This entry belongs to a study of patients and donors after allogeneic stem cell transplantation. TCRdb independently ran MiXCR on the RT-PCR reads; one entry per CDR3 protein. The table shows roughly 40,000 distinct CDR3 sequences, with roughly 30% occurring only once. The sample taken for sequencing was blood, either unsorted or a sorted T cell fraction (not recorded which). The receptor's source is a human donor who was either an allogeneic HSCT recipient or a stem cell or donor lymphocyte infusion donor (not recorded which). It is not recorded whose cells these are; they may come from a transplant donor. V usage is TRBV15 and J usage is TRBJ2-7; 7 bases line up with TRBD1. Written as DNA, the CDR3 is TGTGCCACCAGCAGAGAGTTGGCAGGGGGTTTCTACGAGCAGTACTTC. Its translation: CATSRELAGGFYEQYF.